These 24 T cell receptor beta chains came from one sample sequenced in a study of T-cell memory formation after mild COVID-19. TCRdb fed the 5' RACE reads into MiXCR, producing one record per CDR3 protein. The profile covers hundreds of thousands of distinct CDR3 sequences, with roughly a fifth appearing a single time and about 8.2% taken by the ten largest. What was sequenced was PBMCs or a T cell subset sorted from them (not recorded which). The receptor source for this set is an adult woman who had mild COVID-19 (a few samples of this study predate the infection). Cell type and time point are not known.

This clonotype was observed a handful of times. CDR3 DNA: TGTGCCAGCAGCTCGGCCCGACAACCCGGGAAGACCCAGTACTTC. It is translated as CASSSARQPGKTQYF. The chain uses TRBV7-8 and TRBJ2-5; TRBD2 might be the D (5 bases). Looked up from germline, CDR1 is SGHVS and CDR2 is FQNEAQ. Trimming took off 4 bases at V and 6 bases at J, with 18 bases between the two ends. The CDR3 is 15 residues long.

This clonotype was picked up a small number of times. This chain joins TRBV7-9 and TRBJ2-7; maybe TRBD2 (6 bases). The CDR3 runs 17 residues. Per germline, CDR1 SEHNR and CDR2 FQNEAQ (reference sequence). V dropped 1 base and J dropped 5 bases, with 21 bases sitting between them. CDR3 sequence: CASSLDGVGGTSHEQYF. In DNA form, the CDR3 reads TGTGCCAGCAGCTTAGATGGGGTCGGGGGAACGAGCCACGAGCAGTACTTC.

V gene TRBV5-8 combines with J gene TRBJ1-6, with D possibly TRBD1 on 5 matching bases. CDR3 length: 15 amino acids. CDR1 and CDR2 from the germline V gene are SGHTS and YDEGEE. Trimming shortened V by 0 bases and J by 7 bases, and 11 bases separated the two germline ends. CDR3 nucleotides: TGTGCCAGCAGCTTGGGCCAGGGATGGAATTCACCCCTCCACTTT. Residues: CASSLGQGWNSPLHF. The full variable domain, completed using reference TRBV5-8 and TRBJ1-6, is EAGVTQSPTHLIKTRGQQATLRCSPISGHTSVYWYQQALGLGLQFLLWYDEGEERNRGNFPPRFSGRQFPNYSSELNVNALELEDSALYLCASSLGQGWNSPLHFGNGTRLTVT.

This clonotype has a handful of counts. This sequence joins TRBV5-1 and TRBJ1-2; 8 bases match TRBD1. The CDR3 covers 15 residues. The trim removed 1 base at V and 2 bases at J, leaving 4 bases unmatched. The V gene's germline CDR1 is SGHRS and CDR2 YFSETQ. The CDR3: CASSLNQGANYGYTF. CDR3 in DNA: TGCGCCAGCAGCTTGAACCAGGGGGCCAACTATGGCTACACCTTC. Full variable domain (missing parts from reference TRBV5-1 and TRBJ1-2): KAGVTQTPRYLIKTRGQQVTLSCSPISGHRSVSWYQQTPGQGLQFLFEYFSETQRNKGNFPGRFSGRQFSNSRSEMNVSTLELGDSALYLCASSLNQGANYGYTFGSGTRLTVV.

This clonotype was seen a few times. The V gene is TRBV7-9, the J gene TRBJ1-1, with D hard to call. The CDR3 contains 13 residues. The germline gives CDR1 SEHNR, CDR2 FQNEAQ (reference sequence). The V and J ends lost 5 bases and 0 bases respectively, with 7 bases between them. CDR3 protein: CASSLPLNTEAFF. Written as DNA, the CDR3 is TGTGCCAGCAGCCTACCATTGAACACTGAAGCTTTCTTT.

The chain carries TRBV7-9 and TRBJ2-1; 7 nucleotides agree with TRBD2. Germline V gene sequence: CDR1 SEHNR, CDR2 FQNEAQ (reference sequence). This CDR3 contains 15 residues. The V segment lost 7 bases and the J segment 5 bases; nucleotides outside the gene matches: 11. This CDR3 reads CASTPSAGSNNEQFF. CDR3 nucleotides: TGTGCCAGCACCCCTTCAGCGGGAAGTAACAATGAGCAGTTCTTC.

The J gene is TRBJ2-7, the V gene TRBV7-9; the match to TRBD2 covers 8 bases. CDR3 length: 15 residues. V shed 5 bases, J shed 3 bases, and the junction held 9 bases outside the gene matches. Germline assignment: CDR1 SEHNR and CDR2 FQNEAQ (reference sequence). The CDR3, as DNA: TGTGCCAGCAGCCACCCGGCGGGGGGTTACTACGAGCAGTACTTC. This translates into CASSHPAGGYYEQYF.

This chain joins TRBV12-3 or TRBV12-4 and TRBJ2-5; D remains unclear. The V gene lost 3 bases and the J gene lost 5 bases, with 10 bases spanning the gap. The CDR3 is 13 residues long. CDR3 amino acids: CASSFRRDETQYF. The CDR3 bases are TGTGCCAGCAGTTTTAGGAGAGATGAGACCCAGTACTTC.

The CDR3 loop reads CSATRTSGKSEQYF. DNA for the CDR3: TGCAGTGCTACCCGGACTAGCGGGAAATCCGAGCAGTACTTC. The gene calls are TRBV20-1 and TRBJ2-7; 12 nucleotides match TRBD2. The CDR3 loop spans 14 amino acids. J lost 6 bases, V lost 4 bases, and 7 bases had no gene match. CDR1 DFQATT and CDR2 SNEGSKA come from the germline V gene (reference sequence).

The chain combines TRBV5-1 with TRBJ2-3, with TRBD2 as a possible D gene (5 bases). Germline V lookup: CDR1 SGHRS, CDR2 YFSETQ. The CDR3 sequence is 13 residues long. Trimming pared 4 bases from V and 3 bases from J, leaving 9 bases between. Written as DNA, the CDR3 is TGCGCCAGCAGCCGACGCGGGACAGATACGCAGTATTTT. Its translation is CASSRRGTDTQYF.

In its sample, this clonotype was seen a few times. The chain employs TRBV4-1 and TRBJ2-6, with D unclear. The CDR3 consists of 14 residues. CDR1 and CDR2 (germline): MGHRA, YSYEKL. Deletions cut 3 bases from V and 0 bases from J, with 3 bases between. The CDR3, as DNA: TGCGCCAGCAGCCAGCACTCTGGGGCCAACGTCCTGACTTTC. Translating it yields CASSQHSGANVLTF.

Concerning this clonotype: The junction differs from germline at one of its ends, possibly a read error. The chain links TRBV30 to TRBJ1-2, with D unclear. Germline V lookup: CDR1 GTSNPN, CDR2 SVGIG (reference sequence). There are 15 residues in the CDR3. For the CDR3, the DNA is TGTGCCTGGAGTGGCCGATCATTTTACGGGTATGGATACACCTTC. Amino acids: CAWSGRSFYGYGYTF.

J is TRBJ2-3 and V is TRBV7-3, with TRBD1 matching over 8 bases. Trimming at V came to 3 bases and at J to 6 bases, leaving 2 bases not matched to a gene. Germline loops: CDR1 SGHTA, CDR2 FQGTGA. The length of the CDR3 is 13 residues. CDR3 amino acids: CASSFTGGDTQYF. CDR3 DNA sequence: TGTGCCAGCAGCTTTACAGGGGGGGATACGCAGTATTTT.

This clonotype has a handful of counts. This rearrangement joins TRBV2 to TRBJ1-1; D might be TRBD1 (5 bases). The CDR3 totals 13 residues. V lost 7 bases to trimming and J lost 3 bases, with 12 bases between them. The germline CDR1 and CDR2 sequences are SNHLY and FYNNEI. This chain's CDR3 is CASIRTLHTEAFF. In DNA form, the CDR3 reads TGTGCCAGCATAAGGACACTTCACACTGAAGCTTTCTTT.

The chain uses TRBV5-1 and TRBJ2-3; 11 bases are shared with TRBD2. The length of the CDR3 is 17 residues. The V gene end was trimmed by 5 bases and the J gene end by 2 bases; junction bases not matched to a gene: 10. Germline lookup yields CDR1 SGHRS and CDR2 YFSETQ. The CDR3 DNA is TGCGCCAGCAGACCTGGGACTAGCGGTACCCTCACAGATACGCAGTATTTT. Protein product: CASRPGTSGTLTDTQYF. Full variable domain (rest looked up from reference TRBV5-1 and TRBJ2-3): KAGVTQTPRYLIKTRGQQVTLSCSPISGHRSVSWYQQTPGQGLQFLFEYFSETQRNKGNFPGRFSGRQFSNSRSEMNVSTLELGDSALYLCASRPGTSGTLTDTQYFGPGTRLTVL.

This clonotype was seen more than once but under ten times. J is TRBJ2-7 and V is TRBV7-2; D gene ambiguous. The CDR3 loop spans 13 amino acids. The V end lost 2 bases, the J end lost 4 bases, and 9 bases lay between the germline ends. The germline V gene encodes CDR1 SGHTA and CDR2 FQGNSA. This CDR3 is CASSLHGAYEQYF. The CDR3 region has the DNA TGTGCCAGCAGCTTACACGGAGCTTACGAGCAGTACTTC.

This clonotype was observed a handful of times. The CDR3 protein is CASSLKLMTGLAKNIQYF. CDR3 coding DNA: TGTGCCAGCAGCTTAAAGTTGATGACAGGATTAGCCAAAAACATTCAGTACTTC. This rearrangement joins TRBV7-2 to TRBJ2-4; TRBD1 might be the D (6 bases). Germline loops: CDR1 SGHTA, CDR2 FQGNSA. The CDR3 length is 18 residues. Trimming left V 2 bases short and J 0 bases short, with 17 bases between. Based on the CDR3 plus reference TRBV7-2 and TRBJ2-4, the full variable domain is GAGVSQSPSNKVTEKGKDVELRCDPISGHTALYWYRQSLGQGLEFLIYFQGNSAPDKSGLPSDRFSAERTGGSVSTLTIQRTQQEDSAVYLCASSLKLMTGLAKNIQYFGAGTRLSVL.

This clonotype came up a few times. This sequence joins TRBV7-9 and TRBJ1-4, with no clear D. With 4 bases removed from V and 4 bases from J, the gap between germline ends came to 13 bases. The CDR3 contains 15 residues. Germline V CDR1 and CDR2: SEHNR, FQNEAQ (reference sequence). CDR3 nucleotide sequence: TGTGCCAGCAGCTCCCAGTCCGGGTTTAATGAAAAACTGTTTTTT. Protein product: CASSSQSGFNEKLFF.

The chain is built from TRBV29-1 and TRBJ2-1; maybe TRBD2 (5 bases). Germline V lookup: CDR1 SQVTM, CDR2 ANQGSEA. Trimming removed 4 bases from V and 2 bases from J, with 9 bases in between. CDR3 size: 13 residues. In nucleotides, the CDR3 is TGCAGCGTTGCAGGCGGGCCCTACAATGAGCAGTTCTTC. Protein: CSVAGGPYNEQFF.

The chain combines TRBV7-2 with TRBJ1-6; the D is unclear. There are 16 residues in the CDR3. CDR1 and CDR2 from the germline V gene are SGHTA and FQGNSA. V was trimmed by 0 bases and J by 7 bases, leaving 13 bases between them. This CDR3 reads CASSLAGVLHNSPLHF. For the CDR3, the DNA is TGTGCCAGCAGCTTAGCCGGGGTTCTCCACAATTCACCCCTCCACTTT. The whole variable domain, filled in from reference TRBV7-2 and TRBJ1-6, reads GAGVSQSPSNKVTEKGKDVELRCDPISGHTALYWYRQSLGQGLEFLIYFQGNSAPDKSGLPSDRFSAERTGGSVSTLTIQRTQQEDSAVYLCASSLAGVLHNSPLHFGNGTRLTVT.

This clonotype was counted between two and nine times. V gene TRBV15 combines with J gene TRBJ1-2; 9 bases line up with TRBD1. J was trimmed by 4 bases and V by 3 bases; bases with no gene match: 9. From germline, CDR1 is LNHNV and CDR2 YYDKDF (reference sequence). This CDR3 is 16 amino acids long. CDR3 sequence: CATSSKGQGLVYGYTF. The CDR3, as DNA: TGTGCCACCAGCAGTAAGGGACAGGGATTGGTCTATGGCTACACCTTC.

CDR3 sequence reads: CSATTRILQEETQYF. The CDR3 coding sequence is TGCAGTGCTACCACCCGTATACTCCAAGAAGAGACCCAGTACTTC. The rearrangement uses TRBV20-1 and TRBJ2-5; D is unclear. CDR1 is DFQATT and CDR2 is SNEGSKA in the germline V gene (reference sequence). V was pared by 4 bases and J by 3 bases, with 18 bases between. This CDR3 region has 15 residues.

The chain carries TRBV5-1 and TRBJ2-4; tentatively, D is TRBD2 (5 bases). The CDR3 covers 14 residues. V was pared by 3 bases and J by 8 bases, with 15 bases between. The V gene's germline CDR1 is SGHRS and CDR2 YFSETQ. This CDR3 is CASSSGLEVDIQYF. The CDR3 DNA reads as TGCGCCAGCAGCTCAGGACTGGAGGTGGACATTCAGTACTTC.

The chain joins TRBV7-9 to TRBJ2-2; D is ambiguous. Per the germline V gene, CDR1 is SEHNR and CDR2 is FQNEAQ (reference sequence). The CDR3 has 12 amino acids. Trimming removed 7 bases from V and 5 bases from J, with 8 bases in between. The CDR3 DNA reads TGTGCCAGCACCCGGCAAACCGGGGAGCTGTTTTTT. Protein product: CASTRQTGELFF.